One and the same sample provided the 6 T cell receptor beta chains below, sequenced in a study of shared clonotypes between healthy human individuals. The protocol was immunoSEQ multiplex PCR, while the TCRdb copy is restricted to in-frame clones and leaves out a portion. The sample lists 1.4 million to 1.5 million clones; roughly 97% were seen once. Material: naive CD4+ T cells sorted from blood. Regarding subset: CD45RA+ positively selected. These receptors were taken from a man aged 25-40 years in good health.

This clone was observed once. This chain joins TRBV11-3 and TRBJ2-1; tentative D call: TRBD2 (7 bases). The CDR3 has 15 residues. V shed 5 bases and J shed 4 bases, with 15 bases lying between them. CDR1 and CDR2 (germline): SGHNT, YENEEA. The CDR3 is CASSEGRGIYNEQFF. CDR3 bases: TGTGCCAGCAGCGAAGGGAGGGGGATTTACAATGAGCAGTTCTTC.

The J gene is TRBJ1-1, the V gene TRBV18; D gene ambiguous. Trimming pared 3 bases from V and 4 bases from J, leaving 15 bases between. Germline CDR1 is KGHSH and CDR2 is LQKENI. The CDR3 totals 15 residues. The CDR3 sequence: CASSPGLDWGTEAFF. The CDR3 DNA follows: TGTGCCAGCTCACCGGGTCTCGATTGGGGCACTGAAGCTTTCTTT. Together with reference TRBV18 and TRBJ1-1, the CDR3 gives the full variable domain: NAGVMQNPRHLVRRRGQEARLRCSPMKGHSHVYWYRQLPEEGLKFMVYLQKENIIDESGMPKERFSAEFPKEGPSILRIQQVVRGDSAAYFCASSPGLDWGTEAFFGQGTRLTVV.

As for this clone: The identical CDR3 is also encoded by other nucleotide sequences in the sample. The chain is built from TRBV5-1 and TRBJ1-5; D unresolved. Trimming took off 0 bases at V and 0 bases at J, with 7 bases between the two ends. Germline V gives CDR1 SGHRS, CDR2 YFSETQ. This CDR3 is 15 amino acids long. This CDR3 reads CASSLAGDSNQPQHF. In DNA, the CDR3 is TGCGCCAGCAGCTTGGCCGGGGATAGCAATCAGCCCCAGCATTTT.

As DNA, the CDR3 is TGCGCCAGCAGCTTGGTGGCGGGAGGGCCGGCGGAGCAGTTCTTC. This translates into CASSLVAGGPAEQFF. The V and J genes are TRBV5-1 and TRBJ2-1; 9 bases agree with TRBD2. CDR1 is SGHRS and CDR2 is YFSETQ in the germline V gene. The J segment lost 10 bases and the V segment lost 0 bases, leaving 8 bases of the junction unmatched. This CDR3 spans 15 amino acids.

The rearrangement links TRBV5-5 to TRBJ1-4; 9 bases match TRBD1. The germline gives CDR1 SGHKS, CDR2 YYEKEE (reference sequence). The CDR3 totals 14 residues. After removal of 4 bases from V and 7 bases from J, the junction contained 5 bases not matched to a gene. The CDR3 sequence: CASSRTGAGEKLFF. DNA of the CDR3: TGTGCCAGCAGCCGGACAGGGGCTGGTGAAAAACTGTTTTTT. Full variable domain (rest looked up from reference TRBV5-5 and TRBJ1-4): DAGVTQSPTHLIKTRGQQVTLRCSPISGHKSVSWYQQVLGQGPQFIFQYYEKEERGRGNFPDRFSARQFPNYSSELNVNALLLGDSALYLCASSRTGAGEKLFFGSGTQLSVL.

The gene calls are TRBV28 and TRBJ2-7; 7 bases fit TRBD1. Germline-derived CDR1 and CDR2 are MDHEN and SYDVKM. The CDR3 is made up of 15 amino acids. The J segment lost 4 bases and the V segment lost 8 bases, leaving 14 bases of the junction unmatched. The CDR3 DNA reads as TGTGCCAGCGGAACCTCCGGGACAGTCGTTTACGAGCAGTACTTC. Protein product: CASGTSGTVVYEQYF.